The subject of this entry is one TCR beta chain. It has no known antigen specificity. Base qualities are not provided; no much larger clone lies one nucleotide away. This sample stems from a study of CD8 T cells in ankylosing spondylitis (dated by TCRdb to 2016 to 2017). About the investigation overall: The study set out to find disease-linked TCR variants by profiling T cell receptor beta repertoires in ankylosing spondylitis patients and healthy donors. The whole study cohort included 108 healthy donors and 25 or so ankylosing spondylitis patients. Peripheral blood was sampled, and synovial fluid was additionally collected from ankylosing spondylitis patients.

Study-wide findings and limitations: A TCR beta motif of several highly homologous amino acid variants appeared characteristic of blood from ankylosing spondylitis patients. Some motif variants had previously been reported in the synovial fluid and blood of reactive arthritis patients, which suggests shared mechanisms of disease initiation. In peripheral blood, the disease-linked clones were found at relatively low frequencies and had a CD8+ phenotype. Significant enrichment of the disease-linked clones was reported in matched synovial fluid samples from ankylosing spondylitis patients.

TCRdb shows the sequencer as Illumina HiSeq 2500. TCR beta libraries were prepared by quantitative 5'-RACE with molecular barcodes. In the original analysis: To identify disease-linked TCR variants, a new computational method was used, one built on a probabilistic model of VDJ rearrangement. The public reads were run again by TCRdb, first through fastp at Q25 and then through MiXCR, and only productive beta chains were kept. Rows are unified per CDR3 protein, each entry keeping the most common DNA and genes. TCRdb assigned the V and J calls; the authors' analysis was not used. A total of fewer than 400,000 distinct CDR3 sequences appear in this sample, 14% to 15% of them only once. 1.1% of the sample is taken by the ten largest. V and J lose 1 base and 8 bases, and a span of 11 bases separates them. There are 13 amino acids in the CDR3, from cysteine to phenylalanine inclusive. The only DNA kept is the CDR3, 39 bases in frame from the first base.

Sequencing used blood, either unsorted or a sorted T cell fraction (not recorded which). Here the chain combines TRBV12-3 or TRBV12-4 and TRBJ1-2; TRBD1 is a weak D gene call, 5 bases matching. The TCR comes from a male donor with ankylosing spondylitis or in good health (not recorded which). The sequenced DNA: TGTGCCAGCAGTTTAGACCCAGGGTGGGGCTACACCTTC. Its protein product is CASSLDPGWGYTF.